Many counts were recorded for the clone carrying this T cell receptor beta chain. Deletions cut 8 bases from V and 8 bases from J, with 9 bases between. The CDR3 runs to 10 residues. Per the germline V gene, CDR1 is MNHNS and CDR2 is SASEGT. Each hyperthyroidism patient was newly diagnosed, with under 2 months' duration, and aged 18 to 65. Symptoms, serum thyroxine and TRAb, thyroid ultrasound, and orbital computed tomography formed the diagnostic basis. The data were taken from a study of Graves' ophthalmopathy and Graves' hyperthyroidism. Amplified TCR beta CDR3 regions were obtained using RNA transcripts as template. Following a first-round RT-PCR that used HTBI primers, a second-round multiplex PCR was carried out. TCRdb reanalysed the multiplex PCR reads using MiXCR and keeps one entry per CDR3 protein. Of hundreds of thousands of distinct CDR3 sequences listed, less than 20% are singletons.

The sequence came from a young woman with stable Graves' hyperthyroidism. The J gene is TRBJ1-2, the V gene TRBV6-1; the D gene is possibly TRBD1 (6 bases). Material: peripheral blood. CDR3 protein: CASQGSGYTF. The CDR3 DNA reads as TGTGCCAGCCAGGGGTCGGGCTACACCTTC.